The 8 T cell receptor beta chains below were found in one sample sequenced in a study of blood T cells in healthy people across ages. It was with a sample-barcoded 5' primer and a J-beta primer mix that a second PCR of roughly 6 to 11 cycles was run. TCRdb independently ran MiXCR on the 5' RACE reads; one entry per CDR3 protein. The sample contains hundreds of thousands of distinct CDR3 sequences, about 30% of which appear only once. The sequenced sample was blood. These TCRs come from a woman of 80 years or more in good health.

Concerning this clonotype: This may be a read error: a much more frequent sequence differs by one nucleotide. The chain combines TRBV27 with TRBJ2-3; D uncertain. In germline, CDR1 is MNHEY, CDR2 SMNVEV (reference sequence). This CDR3 has 12 amino acids. CDR3 coding DNA: TGTGCCAGCAGTTCGAGTCCAGATACGCGGTATTTT. It is translated as CASSSSPDTRYF.

This chain links TRBV7-2 with TRBJ1-2; no definite D call. Between the trimmed V and J ends, which lost 5 bases and 7 bases, there was a span of 14 bases. The germline V gene encodes CDR1 SGHTA and CDR2 FQGNSA. This CDR3 region has 13 residues. CDR3 nucleotide sequence: TGTGCCAGCAGCCCACTCTGGGTCGGTGGCTACACCTTC. This codes for CASSPLWVGGYTF.

This clonotype was seen more than once but under ten times. CDR3 sequence: CASSQAGEVNQPQHF. CDR3 sequence (DNA): TGTGCCAGCAGTCAAGCAGGGGAGGTCAATCAGCCCCAGCATTTT. The rearrangement joins TRBV6-5 to TRBJ1-5; possibly TRBD1 for D (6 bases). With 5 bases removed from V and 3 bases from J, the gap between germline ends came to 14 bases. The CDR3 totals 15 residues. CDR1 is MNHEY and CDR2 is SVGAGI in the germline V gene.

This clonotype was recorded a few times. This rearrangement joins TRBV6-2 or TRBV6-3 to TRBJ2-7; TRBD1 matches 9 bases. Germline lookup yields CDR1 MNHEY and CDR2 SVGEGT. V was clipped by 5 bases and J by 1 base; unmatched bases: 6. The CDR3 is 15 residues long. The CDR3 nucleotides are TGTGCCAGCAGTCACAAGACAGGGGGTTCCTACGAGCAGTACTTC. This sequence encodes CASSHKTGGSYEQYF.

On this clonotype: A much bigger clone sits one base away, suggesting this may be a read error. The V gene is TRBV10-3, the J gene TRBJ1-2; weak D call: TRBD1 (6 bases). CDR1 is ENHRY and CDR2 is SYGVKD in the germline V gene. Trimming pared 8 bases from V and 6 bases from J, leaving 16 bases between. CDR3 length: 13 amino acids. CDR3 in DNA: TGTGCCATCGGGACAAGGGTAATCCATGGCTACACCTTC. It codes for CAIGTRVIHGYTF.

A few counts support this clonotype. Since a much larger clone is just one base distant, this may be a read error. The V gene is TRBV12-3 or TRBV12-4, the J gene TRBJ2-6; perhaps D is TRBD1 or TRBD2 (5 bases each). The CDR3 loop spans 14 amino acids. The CDR3 DNA follows: TGTGCCAGCAGTTTGAGGGGTACCTGGAACGTCCGGACTTTC. It codes for CASSLRGTWNVRTF.

This clonotype was recorded many times. The chain recombines TRBV9 with TRBJ1-2; a weak D match, TRBD1 (5 bases). Germline V gives CDR1 SGDLS, CDR2 YYNGEE. Trimming stripped 0 bases from V and 4 bases from J, with 10 bases between. This CDR3 is built from 14 residues. The CDR3 region has the DNA TGTGCCAGCAGCGTAGATGGGGCCGGCTATGGCTACACCTTC. Residues: CASSVDGAGYGYTF.

This clonotype was counted many times. This sequence joins TRBV2 and TRBJ2-3, with D possibly being TRBD1 (5 bases). CDR3 length equals 16 residues. Germline CDR1 and CDR2: SNHLY and FYNNEI. V was shortened by 6 bases and J by 3 bases, with 19 bases between the two germline ends. The CDR3 DNA reads TGTGCCAGCAGGCGGTCCCAGGGAACGGTGACAGATACGCAGTATTTT. Its protein product is CASRRSQGTVTDTQYF.